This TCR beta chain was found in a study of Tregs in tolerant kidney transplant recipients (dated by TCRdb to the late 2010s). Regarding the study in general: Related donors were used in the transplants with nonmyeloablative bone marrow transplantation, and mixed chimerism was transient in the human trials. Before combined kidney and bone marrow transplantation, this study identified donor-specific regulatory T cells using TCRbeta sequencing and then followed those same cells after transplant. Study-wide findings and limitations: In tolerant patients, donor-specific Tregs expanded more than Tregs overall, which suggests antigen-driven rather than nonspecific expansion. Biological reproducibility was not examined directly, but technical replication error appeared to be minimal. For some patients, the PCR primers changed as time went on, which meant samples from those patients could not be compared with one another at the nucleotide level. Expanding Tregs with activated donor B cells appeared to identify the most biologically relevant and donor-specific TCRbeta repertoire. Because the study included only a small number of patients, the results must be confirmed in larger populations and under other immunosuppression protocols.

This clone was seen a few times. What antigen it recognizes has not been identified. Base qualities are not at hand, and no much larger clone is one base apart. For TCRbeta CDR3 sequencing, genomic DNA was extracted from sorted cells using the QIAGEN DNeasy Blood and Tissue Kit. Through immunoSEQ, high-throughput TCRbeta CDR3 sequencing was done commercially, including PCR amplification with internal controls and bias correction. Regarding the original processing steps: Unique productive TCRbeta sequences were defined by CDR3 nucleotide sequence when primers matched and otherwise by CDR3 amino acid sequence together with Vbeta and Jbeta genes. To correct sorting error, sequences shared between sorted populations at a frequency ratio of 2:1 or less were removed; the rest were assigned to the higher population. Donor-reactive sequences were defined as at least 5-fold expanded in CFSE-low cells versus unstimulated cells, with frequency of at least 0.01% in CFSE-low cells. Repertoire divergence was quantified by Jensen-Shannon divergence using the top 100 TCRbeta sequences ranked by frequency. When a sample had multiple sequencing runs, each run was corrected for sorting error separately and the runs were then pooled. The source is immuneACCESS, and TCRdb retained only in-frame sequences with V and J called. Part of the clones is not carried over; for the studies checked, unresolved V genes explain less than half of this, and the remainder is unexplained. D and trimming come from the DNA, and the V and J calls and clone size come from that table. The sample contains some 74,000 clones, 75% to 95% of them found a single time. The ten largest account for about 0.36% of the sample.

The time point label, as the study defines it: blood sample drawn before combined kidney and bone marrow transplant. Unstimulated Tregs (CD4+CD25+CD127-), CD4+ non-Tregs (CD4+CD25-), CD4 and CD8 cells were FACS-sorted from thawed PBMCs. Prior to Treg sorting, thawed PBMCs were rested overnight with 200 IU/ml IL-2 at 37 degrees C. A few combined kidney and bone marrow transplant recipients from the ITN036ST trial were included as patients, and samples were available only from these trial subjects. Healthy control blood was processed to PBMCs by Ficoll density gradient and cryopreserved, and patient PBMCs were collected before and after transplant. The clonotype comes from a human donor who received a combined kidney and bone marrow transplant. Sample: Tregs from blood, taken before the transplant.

DNA sequence: TGTGCCAGCAGCTACAGGGGGACCTCTGGAAACACCATATATTTT. Its coded protein is CASSYRGTSGNTIYF. The sequence joins TRBV11-2 to TRBJ1-3; 8 bases in the junction line up with TRBD1. Unmatched junction bases come to 2, with V trimmed by 4 bases and J by 0 bases. From a lookup of the germline V gene, CDR1 and CDR2 are SGHAT and FQNNGV. The CDR3 numbers 15 residues from cysteine through phenylalanine. Kept here is only the CDR3 DNA, which spans 45 bases and is read in frame from base 1.